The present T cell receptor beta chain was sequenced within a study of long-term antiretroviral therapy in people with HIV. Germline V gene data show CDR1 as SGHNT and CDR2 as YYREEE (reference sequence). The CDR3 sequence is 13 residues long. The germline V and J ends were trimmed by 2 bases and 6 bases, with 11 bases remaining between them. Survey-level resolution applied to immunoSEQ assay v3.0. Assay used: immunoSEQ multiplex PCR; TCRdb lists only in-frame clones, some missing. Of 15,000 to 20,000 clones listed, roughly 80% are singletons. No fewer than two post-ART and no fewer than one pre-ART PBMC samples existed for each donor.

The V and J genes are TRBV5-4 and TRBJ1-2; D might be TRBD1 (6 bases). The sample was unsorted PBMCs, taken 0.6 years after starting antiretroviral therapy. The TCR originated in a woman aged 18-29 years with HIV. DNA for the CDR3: TGTGCCAGCAGCTTTCCAGGGGTAGATGGCTACACCTTC. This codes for CASSFPGVDGYTF.